Presented here are 29 T cell receptor beta chains from one specimen sequenced in a study of T cell responses to AZD1222 COVID-19 vaccine (dated by TCRdb to about 2021). The library was prepared using the immunoSEQ multiplex PCR assay. TCRdb provides this immuneACCESS table in a form limited to in-frame rearrangements. Some clones are lacking; in checked studies, under half of them reflect an unresolved V gene, and why the rest are absent is not known. The sample data list 30,000 to 35,000 clones, and around 78% of these were observed just once. The biggest ten clones account for roughly 4.9% of the sample. The sample's time point, from its label and the paper: about 28 days (+/-7) after the second vaccine dose. The specimen comprised peripheral blood, sampled 28 days after the second AZD1222 dose. The receptors derive from an adult who received the AZD1222 COVID-19 vaccine.

This chain joins TRBV10-2 and TRBJ2-1; TRBD2 is a possible D gene (6 bases). V lost 2 bases, J lost 9 bases, and 20 bases lay in between. The CDR3 loop spans 16 amino acids. Germline assignment: CDR1 WSHSY and CDR2 SAAADI. CDR3 region: CASSERFIAGLGEQFF. CDR3 coding DNA: TGCGCCAGCAGTGAGAGGTTTATTGCGGGGCTCGGTGAGCAGTTCTTC.

This chain joins TRBV30 and TRBJ2-1; the match to TRBD2 covers 8 bases. Looked up from germline, CDR1 is GTSNPN and CDR2 is SVGIG (reference sequence). The CDR3 is 14 residues long. V dropped 1 base and J dropped 2; count of bases not matched to a gene: 1. CDR3 nucleotide sequence: TGTGCCTGGAGTGGGACTAGCACCTACAATGAGCAGTTCTTC. As protein: CAWSGTSTYNEQFF. The full variable domain, with the rest looked up from reference TRBV30 and TRBJ2-1, is SQTIHQWPATLVQPVGSPLSLECTVEGTSNPNLYWYRQAAGRGLQLLFYSVGIGQISSEVPQNLSASRPQDRQFILSSKKLLLSDSGFYLCAWSGTSTYNEQFFGPGTRLTVL.

The chain combines TRBV30 with TRBJ1-6; D is unresolved. The CDR3 is 14 residues long. Trimming removed 4 bases from V and 7 bases from J, with 14 bases in between. The germline V gene encodes CDR1 GTSNPN and CDR2 SVGIG (reference sequence). The CDR3 DNA sequence: TGTGCCTGGAATTCGGGTGGGCGAAATTCACCCCTCCACTTT. It translates to CAWNSGGRNSPLHF.

The V call is TRBV15, the J call TRBJ1-1; weak D call: TRBD1 (5 bases). Germline V gene sequence: CDR1 LNHNV, CDR2 YYDKDF (reference sequence). The V end lost 0 bases, the J end lost 6 bases, and 11 bases lay between the germline ends. The CDR3 is made up of 14 amino acids. Here the CDR3 DNA reads TGTGCCACCAGCAGAGAAAAGGGGCACTCTGAAGCTTTCTTT. Residues: CATSREKGHSEAFF.

The rearrangement joins TRBV2 to TRBJ2-7, with no clear D. Trimming took 7 bases from V and 0 from J, leaving 10 bases between them. The CDR3 has 13 amino acids. Germline CDR1 is SNHLY and CDR2 is FYNNEI. CDR3 amino acids: CASNGVFSYEQYF. In DNA form, the CDR3 reads TGTGCCAGCAATGGGGTCTTCTCCTACGAGCAGTACTTC.

This chain uses TRBV7-8 with TRBJ2-3, with D perhaps assigned TRBD1 or TRBD2 (5 bases each). V lost 1 base and J 4 bases, leaving 6 bases between the germline ends. The CDR3 has 13 residues. Germline CDR1 is SGHVS and CDR2 is FQNEAQ. The CDR3 protein is CASSLVGADTQYF. In nucleotides, the CDR3 is TGTGCCAGCAGCTTAGTGGGGGCAGATACGCAGTATTTT.

The chain has TRBV12-3 or TRBV12-4 and TRBJ2-7; no clear D gene. Between the trimmed V and J ends, which lost 8 bases and 0 bases, there was a span of 8 bases. This CDR3 has 12 residues. CDR3: CASLGHSYEQYF. Written as DNA, the CDR3 is TGTGCCAGCCTCGGCCACTCCTACGAGCAGTACTTC.

The CDR3 nucleotides read TGTGCCAGCAGCTTACAGGGGATTGGAACCTACGAGCAGTACGTC. It specifies CASSLQGIGTYEQYV. V is TRBV7-8 and J is TRBJ2-7; tentative D call: TRBD1 (6 bases). The CDR3 extends over 15 amino acids. The V gene lost 2 bases and the J gene lost 2 bases, with 13 bases spanning the gap. Germline V gene sequence: CDR1 SGHVS, CDR2 FQNEAQ.

This chain joins TRBV12-3 or TRBV12-4 and TRBJ2-3, with unresolved D. V was trimmed by 6 bases and J by 5 bases, leaving 6 bases between them. The CDR3 has 11 residues. CDR3 loop: CASSTIDTQYF. DNA of the CDR3: TGTGCCAGCAGCACCATAGATACGCAGTATTTT.

The genes are TRBV5-1 and TRBJ2-5, with D hard to call. V lost 6 bases and J 5 bases, leaving 8 bases between the germline ends. The CDR3 is made up of 11 amino acids. Germline CDR1 reads SGHRS; CDR2 reads YFSETQ. The CDR3 loop reads CASTLQETQYF. The CDR3 DNA follows: TGCGCCAGCACCTTACAGGAGACCCAGTACTTC.

This clone came up a few times. The V gene is TRBV4-1, the J gene TRBJ1-5; D not resolved. Germline V gives CDR1 MGHRA, CDR2 YSYEKL. The CDR3 has 14 residues. Trimming removed 5 bases at V and 0 bases at J, with 8 bases between. The CDR3 DNA is TGCGCCAGCAGCACCGAGTATAGCAATCAGCCCCAGCATTTT. This codes for CASSTEYSNQPQHF.

This chain links TRBV19 with TRBJ1-1; D is possibly TRBD1 (6 bases). Looked up from germline, CDR1 is LNHDA and CDR2 is SQIVND (reference sequence). V lost 9 bases to trimming and J lost 0 bases, with 11 bases between them. This CDR3 is built from 13 residues. This chain's CDR3 is CASFGQMNTEAFF. The CDR3 coding sequence is TGTGCCAGCTTTGGACAGATGAACACTGAAGCTTTCTTT.

The chain joins TRBV19 to TRBJ2-3; 7 nucleotides line up with TRBD2. The CDR3 has 14 amino acids. The germline V gene encodes CDR1 LNHDA and CDR2 SQIVND (reference sequence). V was clipped by 7 bases and J by 5 bases; unmatched bases: 9. In nucleotides, the CDR3 is TGTGCCAGTAACGCGGGAGCGATAGGAGATACGCAGTATTTT. This encodes CASNAGAIGDTQYF.

This sequence joins TRBV19 and TRBJ2-3; no definite D call. V was trimmed by 1 base and J by 2 bases, leaving 7 bases between them. In germline, CDR1 is LNHDA, CDR2 SQIVND (reference sequence). The CDR3 has 14 amino acids. The CDR3, as DNA: TGTGCCAGTAGTATAGTGTCCAACACAGATACGCAGTATTTT. It specifies CASSIVSNTDTQYF. The full variable domain, with the rest looked up from reference TRBV19 and TRBJ2-3, is DGGITQSPKYLFRKEGQNVTLSCEQNLNHDAMYWYRQDPGQGLRLIYYSQIVNDFQKGDIAEGYSVSREKKESFPLTVTSAQKNPTAFYLCASSIVSNTDTQYFGPGTRLTVL.

This clone was picked up one time. The rearrangement uses TRBV6-5 and TRBJ2-5; TRBD2 matches 12 bases. This CDR3 region has 15 residues. Trimming at V came to 7 bases and at J to 2 bases, leaving 5 bases not matched to a gene. Germline loops: CDR1 MNHEY, CDR2 SVGAGI. This CDR3 is CASTRGLAGQETQYF. The CDR3 DNA reads TGTGCCAGCACCCGAGGACTAGCGGGGCAAGAGACCCAGTACTTC.

There are a few counts of this clone. For the CDR3, the DNA is TGTGCCAGCTCACCTGCGGGGGCAGGGGTAACTGAAGCTTTCTTT. Translating it yields CASSPAGAGVTEAFF. This chain connects TRBV18 to TRBJ1-1, with a tentative D call TRBD1 (6 bases). The length of the CDR3 is 15 residues. Germline CDR1 KGHSH, CDR2 LQKENI. Trimming took 3 bases from V and 5 from J, leaving 16 bases between them.

This chain connects TRBV6-4 to TRBJ1-5, with TRBD1 as a possible D gene (5 bases). The germline CDR1 and CDR2 sequences are MRHNA and SNTAGT. V gave up 3 bases and J gave up 0 bases, with 12 bases separating them. The length of the CDR3 is 16 residues. This chain's CDR3 is CASSEPRTHSNQPQHF. The CDR3 DNA follows: TGTGCCAGCAGTGAACCACGGACACATAGCAATCAGCCCCAGCATTTT.

A remark on this clone: A much bigger clone sits one base away, suggesting this may be a read error. In the same sample, other DNA sequences code for this CDR3. CDR3 protein: CASSVRREGTDTQYF. CDR3 bases: TGTGCCAGTAGCGTACGGCGGGAGGGGACAGATACGCAGTATTTT. The chain employs TRBV9 and TRBJ2-3; 9 positions match TRBD2. Per the germline V gene, CDR1 is SGDLS and CDR2 is YYNGEE. The CDR3 totals 15 residues.

This sequence joins TRBV12-3 or TRBV12-4 and TRBJ1-1; D unresolved. V was pared by 7 bases and J by 3 bases, with 9 bases between. The CDR3 loop spans 12 amino acids. The CDR3 region is CASTSTYTEAFF. The CDR3 coding sequence is TGTGCCAGCACCTCGACGTACACTGAAGCTTTCTTT.

This clone came up a few times. This sequence joins TRBV2 and TRBJ1-2; TRBD1 agrees at 7 bases. Trimming at V came to 6 bases and at J to 4 bases, leaving 14 bases not matched to a gene. Germline V gene sequence: CDR1 SNHLY, CDR2 FYNNEI. This CDR3 has 16 residues. As DNA, the CDR3 is TGTGCCAGCAGGCACAGAGGGGGACAGCAATCCTATGGCTACACCTTC. Translating gives CASRHRGGQQSYGYTF.

The genes are TRBV5-1 and TRBJ1-4, with D perhaps TRBD1 (6 bases). V was trimmed by 3 bases and J by 6 bases, leaving 15 bases between them. The CDR3 consists of 15 residues. The germline CDR1 and CDR2 sequences are SGHRS and YFSETQ. This CDR3 reads CASSSQQGSHEKLFF. The CDR3, as DNA: TGCGCCAGCAGCTCGCAACAGGGCTCCCATGAAAAACTGTTTTTT.

The chain is built from TRBV18 and TRBJ1-6; 9 bases line up with TRBD1. The CDR3 runs 18 residues. Per germline, CDR1 KGHSH and CDR2 LQKENI. Germline trimming cut 1 base from V and 7 bases from J; bases unmatched to any gene: 11. The CDR3 here is CASSPRGTGQGENSPLHF. DNA of the CDR3: TGTGCCAGCTCACCACGGGGGACAGGGCAGGGGGAAAATTCACCCCTCCACTTT.

This clone showed up just a few times. This chain links TRBV7-9 with TRBJ1-1, with D perhaps TRBD1 (5 bases). CDR1 and CDR2 from the germline V gene are SEHNR and FQNEAQ (reference sequence). V gave up 4 bases and J gave up 4 bases, with 13 bases separating them. This CDR3 is 14 amino acids long. The CDR3 sequence is CASSWSQGFTEAFF. DNA for the CDR3: TGTGCCAGCAGCTGGTCTCAGGGTTTCACTGAAGCTTTCTTT.

The chain couples TRBV27 to TRBJ2-2; D gene unclear. Germline V gene data show CDR1 as MNHEY and CDR2 as SMNVEV (reference sequence). The CDR3 sequence is 14 residues long. The germline V and J ends were trimmed by 0 bases and 7 bases, with 9 bases remaining between them. In nucleotides, the CDR3 is TGTGCCAGCAGTTTATCTTTGTTGAGCGGGGAGCTGTTTTTT. Residues: CASSLSLLSGELFF.

The chain has TRBV2 and TRBJ2-7; D not resolved. There are 15 residues in the CDR3. V dropped 3 bases and J dropped 0 bases, with 12 bases sitting between them. Per germline, CDR1 SNHLY and CDR2 FYNNEI. CDR3 bases: TGTGCCAGCAGTGAGTTTCCAGGTAACTCCTACGAGCAGTACTTC. Translated: CASSEFPGNSYEQYF. The full variable domain, completed using reference TRBV2 and TRBJ2-7, is EPEVTQTPSHQVTQMGQEVILRCVPISNHLYFYWYRQILGQKVEFLVSFYNNEISEKSEIFDDQFSVERPDGSNFTLKIRSTKLEDSAMYFCASSEFPGNSYEQYFGPGTRLTVT.

This clone was observed a single time. The J gene is TRBJ2-1, the V gene TRBV5-4; D call uncertain. Germline CDR1 SGHNT, CDR2 YYREEE (reference sequence). The length of the CDR3 is 12 residues. V dropped 3 bases and J dropped 5 bases, with 6 bases sitting between them. The CDR3 loop reads CASSSRHNEQFF. CDR3 DNA: TGTGCCAGCAGCTCACGGCACAATGAGCAGTTCTTC.

This clone was detected a few times. The chain joins TRBV15 to TRBJ1-1; D is uncertain. The germline gives CDR1 LNHNV, CDR2 YYDKDF (reference sequence). The CDR3 is 15 residues long. Trimming stripped 0 bases from V and 6 bases from J, with 14 bases between. CDR3 region: CATSRDMGLESEAFF. CDR3 nucleotides: TGTGCCACCAGCAGAGATATGGGATTGGAGTCTGAAGCTTTCTTT.

This rearrangement joins TRBV6-5 to TRBJ1-1; D is possibly TRBD1 (5 bases). Germline V lookup: CDR1 MNHEY, CDR2 SVGAGI. V lost 5 bases, J lost 1 base, and 11 bases lay in between. The CDR3 loop spans 14 amino acids. CDR3 sequence reads: CASSLGTANTEAFF. The CDR3 DNA reads as TGTGCCAGCAGTCTCGGGACGGCGAACACTGAAGCTTTCTTT.

This clone was seen once. V is TRBV7-2 and J is TRBJ2-5; the match to TRBD2 covers 8 bases. CDR1 and CDR2 (germline): SGHTA, FQGNSA. Germline trimming cut 1 base from V and 5 bases from J; bases unmatched to any gene: 6. This CDR3 is 15 amino acids long. CDR3 DNA: TGTGCCAGCAGCTTAGTGGCGGGGGGTAAGGAGACCCAGTACTTC. It yields the protein CASSLVAGGKETQYF.